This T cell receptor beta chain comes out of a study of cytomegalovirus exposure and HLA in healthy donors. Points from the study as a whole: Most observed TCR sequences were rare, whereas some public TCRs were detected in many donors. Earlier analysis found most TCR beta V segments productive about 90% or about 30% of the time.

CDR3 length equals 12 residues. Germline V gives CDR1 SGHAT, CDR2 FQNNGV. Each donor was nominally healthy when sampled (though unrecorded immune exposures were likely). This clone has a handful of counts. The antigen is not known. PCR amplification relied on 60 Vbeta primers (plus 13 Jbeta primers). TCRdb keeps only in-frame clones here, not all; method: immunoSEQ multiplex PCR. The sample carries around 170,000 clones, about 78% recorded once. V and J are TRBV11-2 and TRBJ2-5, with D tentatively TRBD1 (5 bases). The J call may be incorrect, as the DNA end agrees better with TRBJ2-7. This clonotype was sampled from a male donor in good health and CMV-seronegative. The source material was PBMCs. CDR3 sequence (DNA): TGTGCCAGCAGCCATACAGGCTACGAGCAGTACTTC. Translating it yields CASSHTGYEQYF.